This T cell receptor beta chain is drawn from a study of glioma-infiltrating T cells. The iRepertoire nested amplicon-rescue multiplex PCR amplified TCR alpha and beta CDR3s from RNA. Input was about 100-450 ng of tissue mRNA or PBMC total RNA. TCRdb ran MiXCR on the multiplex PCR reads and lists one entry per CDR3 protein. Among under 150,000 distinct CDR3 sequences listed, around 25% were seen once. A remark on this clonotype: Its antigen is unidentified. It may be a read error: a sequence one base away is much more abundant.

The CDR3 extends over 13 amino acids. Germline V gives CDR1 DFQATT, CDR2 SNEGSKA (reference sequence). General study points: Non-neoplastic patients had below-expected tissue-blood divergence, while all gliomas exceeded expectation.

The sample taken for sequencing was glioma tissue, nonneoplastic brain tissue, or PBMCs (not recorded which). The genes are TRBV20-1 and TRBJ1-1; TRBD1 aligns across 7 bases. The TCR comes from a human donor with low-grade glioma or glioblastoma, undergoing nonglioma brain surgery, or in good health (not recorded which). The CDR3 DNA is TGCAGTGCTAGAGAGGGGACAGAGACTGAAGCTTCCTTT. It translates to CSAREGTETEASF.